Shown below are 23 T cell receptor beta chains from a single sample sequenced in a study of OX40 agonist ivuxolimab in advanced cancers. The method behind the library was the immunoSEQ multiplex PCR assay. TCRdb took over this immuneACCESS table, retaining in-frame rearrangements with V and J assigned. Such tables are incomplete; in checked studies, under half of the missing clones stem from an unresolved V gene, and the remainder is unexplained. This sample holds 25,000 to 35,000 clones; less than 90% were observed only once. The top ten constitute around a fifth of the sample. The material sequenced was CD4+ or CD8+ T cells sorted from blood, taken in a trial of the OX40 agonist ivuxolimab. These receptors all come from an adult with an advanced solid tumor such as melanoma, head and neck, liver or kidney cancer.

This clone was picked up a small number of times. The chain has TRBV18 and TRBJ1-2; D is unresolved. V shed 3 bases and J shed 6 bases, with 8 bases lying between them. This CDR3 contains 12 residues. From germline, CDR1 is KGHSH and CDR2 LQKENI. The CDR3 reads CASSPEPDGYTF. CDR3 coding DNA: TGTGCCAGCTCACCGGAGCCAGATGGCTACACCTTC.

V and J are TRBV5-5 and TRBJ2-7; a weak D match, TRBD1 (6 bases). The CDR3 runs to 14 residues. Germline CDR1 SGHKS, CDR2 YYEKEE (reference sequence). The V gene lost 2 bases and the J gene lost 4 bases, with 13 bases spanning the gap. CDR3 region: CASSFRQGKYEQYF. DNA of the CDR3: TGTGCCAGCAGCTTTCGGCAGGGGAAATACGAGCAGTACTTC.

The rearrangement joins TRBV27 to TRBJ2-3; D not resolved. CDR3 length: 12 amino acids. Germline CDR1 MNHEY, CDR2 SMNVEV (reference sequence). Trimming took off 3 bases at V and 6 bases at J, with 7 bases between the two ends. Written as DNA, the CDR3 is TGTGCCAGCAGTTTCGGCCGGGATACGCAGTATTTT. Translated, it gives CASSFGRDTQYF.

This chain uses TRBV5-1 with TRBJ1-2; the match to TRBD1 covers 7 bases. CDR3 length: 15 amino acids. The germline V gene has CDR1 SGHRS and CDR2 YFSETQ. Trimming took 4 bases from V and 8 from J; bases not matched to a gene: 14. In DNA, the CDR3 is TGCGCCAGCAGCCAAAACTTGACAGGGTTCAGAGGCTACACCTTC. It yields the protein CASSQNLTGFRGYTF.

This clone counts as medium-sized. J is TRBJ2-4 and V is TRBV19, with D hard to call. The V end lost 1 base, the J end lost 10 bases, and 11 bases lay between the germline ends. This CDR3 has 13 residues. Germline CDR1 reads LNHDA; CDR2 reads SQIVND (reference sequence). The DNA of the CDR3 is TGTGCCAGTAGTATAGGGTCAGGTCAAATTCAGTACTTC. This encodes CASSIGSGQIQYF.

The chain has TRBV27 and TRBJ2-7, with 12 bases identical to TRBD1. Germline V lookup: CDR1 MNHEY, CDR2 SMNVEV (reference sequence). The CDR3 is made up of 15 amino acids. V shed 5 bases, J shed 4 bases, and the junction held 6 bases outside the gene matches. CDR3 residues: CASSVTGQGAYEQYF. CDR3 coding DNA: TGTGCCAGCAGTGTGACGGGACAGGGGGCATACGAGCAGTACTTC.

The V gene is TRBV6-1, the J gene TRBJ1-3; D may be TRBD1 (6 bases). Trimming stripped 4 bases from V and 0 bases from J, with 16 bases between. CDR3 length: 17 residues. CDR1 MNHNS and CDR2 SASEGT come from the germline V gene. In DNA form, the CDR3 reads TGTGCCAGCAGTGGATTACAGGGAGTCGGCTCTGGAAACACCATATATTTT. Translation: CASSGLQGVGSGNTIYF.

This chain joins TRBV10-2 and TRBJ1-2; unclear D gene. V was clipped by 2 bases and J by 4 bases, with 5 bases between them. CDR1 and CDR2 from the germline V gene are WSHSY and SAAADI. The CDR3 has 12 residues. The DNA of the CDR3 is TGCGCCAGCAGTGAGGATCGCTATGGCTACACCTTC. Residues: CASSEDRYGYTF.

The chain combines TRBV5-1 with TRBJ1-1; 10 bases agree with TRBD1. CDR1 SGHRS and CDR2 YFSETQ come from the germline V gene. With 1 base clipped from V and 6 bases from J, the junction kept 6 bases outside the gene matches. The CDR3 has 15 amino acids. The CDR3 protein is CASSLRFGQGAEAFF. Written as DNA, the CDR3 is TGCGCCAGCAGCTTGAGGTTCGGACAGGGGGCTGAAGCTTTCTTT. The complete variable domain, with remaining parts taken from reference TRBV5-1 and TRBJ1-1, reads KAGVTQTPRYLIKTRGQQVTLSCSPISGHRSVSWYQQTPGQGLQFLFEYFSETQRNKGNFPGRFSGRQFSNSRSEMNVSTLELGDSALYLCASSLRFGQGAEAFFGQGTRLTVV.

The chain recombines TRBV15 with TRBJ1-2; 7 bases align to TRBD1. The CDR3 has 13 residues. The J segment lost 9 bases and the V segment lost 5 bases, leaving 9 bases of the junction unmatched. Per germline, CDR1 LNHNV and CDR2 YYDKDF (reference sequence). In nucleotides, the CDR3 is TGTGCCACCAGCGAGGGGACAGCTGAACGCTACACCTTC. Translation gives CATSEGTAERYTF.

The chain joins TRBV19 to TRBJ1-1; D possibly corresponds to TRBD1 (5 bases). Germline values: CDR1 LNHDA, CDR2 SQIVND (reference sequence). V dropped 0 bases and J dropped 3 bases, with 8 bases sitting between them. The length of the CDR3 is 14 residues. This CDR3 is CASSIEGVYTEAFF. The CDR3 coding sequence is TGTGCCAGTAGTATAGAAGGGGTGTACACTGAAGCTTTCTTT. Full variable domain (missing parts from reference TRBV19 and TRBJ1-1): DGGITQSPKYLFRKEGQNVTLSCEQNLNHDAMYWYRQDPGQGLRLIYYSQIVNDFQKGDIAEGYSVSREKKESFPLTVTSAQKNPTAFYLCASSIEGVYTEAFFGQGTRLTVV.

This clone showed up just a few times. CDR3 amino acids: CASSPNSYEQYF. The CDR3 region has the DNA TGTGCCAGCAGCCCAAACTCCTACGAGCAGTACTTC. V gene TRBV5-6 combines with J gene TRBJ2-7; D gene unclear. The CDR3 loop spans 12 amino acids. The V gene lost 4 bases and the J gene lost 0 bases, with 5 bases spanning the gap. Germline V CDR1 and CDR2: SGHDT, YYEEEE. The variable domain in full, with the rest retrieved from reference TRBV5-6 and TRBJ2-7, is DAGVTQSPTHLIKTRGQQVTLRCSPKSGHDTVSWYQQALGQGPQFIFQYYEEEERQRGNFPDRFSGHQFPNYSSELNVNALLLGDSALYLCASSPNSYEQYFGPGTRLTVT.

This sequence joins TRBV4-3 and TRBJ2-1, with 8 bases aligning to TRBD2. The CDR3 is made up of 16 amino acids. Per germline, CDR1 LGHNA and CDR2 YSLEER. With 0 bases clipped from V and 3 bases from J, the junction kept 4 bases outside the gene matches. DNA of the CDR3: TGCGCCAGCAGCCAAGATCCCAGCGGGGGCTACAATGAGCAGTTCTTC. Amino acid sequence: CASSQDPSGGYNEQFF.

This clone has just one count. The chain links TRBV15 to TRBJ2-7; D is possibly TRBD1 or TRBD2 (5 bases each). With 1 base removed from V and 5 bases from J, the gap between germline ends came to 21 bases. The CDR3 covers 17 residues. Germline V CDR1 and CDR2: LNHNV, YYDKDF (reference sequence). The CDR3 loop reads CATSRVPRGSGHHEQYF. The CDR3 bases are TGTGCCACCAGCAGAGTCCCCAGAGGGTCAGGACACCACGAGCAGTACTTC.

Written as DNA, the CDR3 is TGTGCCAGCAGCTTGGAGGGAGGAGCCACAGATACGCAGTATTTT. Its protein product is CASSLEGGATDTQYF. This sequence joins TRBV5-4 and TRBJ2-3, with a tentative D call TRBD2 (6 bases). The CDR3 is 15 amino acids. Germline V gene lookup returns CDR1 SGHNT and CDR2 YYREEE (reference sequence). With 0 bases removed from V and 2 bases from J, the gap between germline ends came to 10 bases.

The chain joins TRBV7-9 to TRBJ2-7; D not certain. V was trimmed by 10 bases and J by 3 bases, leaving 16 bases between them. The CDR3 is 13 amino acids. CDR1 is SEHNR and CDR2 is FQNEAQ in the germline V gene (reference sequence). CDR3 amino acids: CATSLGIYYEQYF. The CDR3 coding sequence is TGTGCCACTTCGCTAGGGATTTACTACGAGCAGTACTTC.

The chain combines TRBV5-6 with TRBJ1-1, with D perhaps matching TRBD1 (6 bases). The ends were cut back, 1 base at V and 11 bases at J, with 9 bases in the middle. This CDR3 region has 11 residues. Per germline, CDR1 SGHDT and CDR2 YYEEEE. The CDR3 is CASSLTGRAFF. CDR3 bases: TGTGCCAGCAGCTTGACAGGGAGGGCTTTCTTT.

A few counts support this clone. CDR3 protein: CASSLQSMNTEAFF. The CDR3 bases are TGTGCCAGCAGTCTCCAGAGTATGAACACTGAAGCTTTCTTT. This chain links TRBV4-2 with TRBJ1-1; D unresolved. Trimming cost V 6 bases and J 0 bases, with 11 bases left between them. Per the germline V gene, CDR1 is LGHNA and CDR2 is YNFKEQ. CDR3 length: 14 residues.

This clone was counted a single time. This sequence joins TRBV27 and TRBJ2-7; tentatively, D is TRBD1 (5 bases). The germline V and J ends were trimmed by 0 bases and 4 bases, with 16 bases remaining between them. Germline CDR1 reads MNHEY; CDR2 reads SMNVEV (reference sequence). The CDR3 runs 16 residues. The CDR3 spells CASSLSPGLVQYEQYF. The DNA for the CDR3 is TGTGCCAGCAGTTTATCGCCAGGGCTGGTTCAGTACGAGCAGTACTTC.

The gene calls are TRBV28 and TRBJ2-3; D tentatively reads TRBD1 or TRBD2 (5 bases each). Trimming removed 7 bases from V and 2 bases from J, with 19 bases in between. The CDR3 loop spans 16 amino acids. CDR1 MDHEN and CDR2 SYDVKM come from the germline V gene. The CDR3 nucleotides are TGTGCCAGCACCTTCCGGGACCACAGATACACAGATACGCAGTATTTT. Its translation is CASTFRDHRYTDTQYF.

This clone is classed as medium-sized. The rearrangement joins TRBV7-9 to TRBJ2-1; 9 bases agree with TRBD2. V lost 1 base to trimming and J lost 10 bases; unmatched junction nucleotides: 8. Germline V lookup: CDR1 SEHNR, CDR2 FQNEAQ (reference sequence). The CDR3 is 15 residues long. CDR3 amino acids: CASSLVREGLNEQFF. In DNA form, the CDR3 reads TGTGCCAGCAGCTTAGTGCGGGAGGGCCTGAACGAGCAGTTCTTC.

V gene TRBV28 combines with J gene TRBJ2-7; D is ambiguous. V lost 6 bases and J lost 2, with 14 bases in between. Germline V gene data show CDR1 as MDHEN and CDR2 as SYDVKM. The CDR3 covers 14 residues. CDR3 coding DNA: TGTGCCAGCAGCCTCCTTAATTCTCCCTACGAGCAGTACTTC. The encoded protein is CASSLLNSPYEQYF. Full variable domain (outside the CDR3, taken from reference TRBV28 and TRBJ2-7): DVKVTQSSRYLVKRTGEKVFLECVQDMDHENMFWYRQDPGLGLRLIYFSYDVKMKEKGDIPEGYSVSREKKERFSLILESASTNQTSMYLCASSLLNSPYEQYFGPGTRLTVT.

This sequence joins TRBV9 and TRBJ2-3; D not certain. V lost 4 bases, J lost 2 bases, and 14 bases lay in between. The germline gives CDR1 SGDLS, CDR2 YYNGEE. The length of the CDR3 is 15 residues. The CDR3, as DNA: TGTGCCAGCAGCCGACTGGCAGGATCCACAGATACGCAGTATTTT. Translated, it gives CASSRLAGSTDTQYF.